This TCR beta chain was sequenced during a study of shared clonotypes between healthy human individuals. TCRdb's copy holds only in-frame clones and misses some; the assay was immunoSEQ multiplex PCR. This sample carries roughly 2.2 million clones, 93% of them seen once, and the ten largest clones take about 0.41%. Germline V CDR1 and CDR2: SQVTM, ANQGSEA. V gave up 5 bases and J gave up 0 bases; unmatched junction bases: 5. The CDR3 is 14 amino acids. The source material was naive CD4+ T cells from PBMCs. Subset meaning: CD45RA+ positively selected. This chain connects TRBV29-1 to TRBJ1-1; 8 bases map to TRBD1. The receptor was isolated from a man younger than 30 in good health. Some clones in this sample may be carry-over from other donors' samples. This CDR3 reads CSVSPGQVNTEAFF. The DNA for the CDR3 is TGCAGCGTTAGTCCGGGACAGGTGAACACTGAAGCTTTCTTT.